This entry lists 18 T cell receptor beta chains sequenced from one sample in a study of control samples from healthy donors and cancer patients. Method: immunoSEQ multiplex PCR; TCRdb's copy keeps in-frame clones and lacks some. The table has about 170,000 clones, roughly 89% seen once. The material sequenced was blood. The receptors were sampled from a woman in her 30s in good health.

The chain uses TRBV6-5 and TRBJ2-1; D possibly corresponds to TRBD2 (6 bases). With 2 bases removed from V and 6 bases from J, the gap between germline ends came to 11 bases. Germline V gene data show CDR1 as MNHEY and CDR2 as SVGAGI. The CDR3 extends over 14 amino acids. This chain's CDR3 is CASSYPSVGNEQFF. CDR3 DNA: TGTGCCAGCAGTTACCCTAGCGTGGGCAATGAGCAGTTCTTC.

The rearrangement joins TRBV5-4 to TRBJ1-1; possible D gene TRBD1, 6 bases. The CDR3 contains 14 residues. The V gene lost 0 bases and the J gene lost 6 bases, with 12 bases spanning the gap. Germline V gene lookup returns CDR1 SGHNT and CDR2 YYREEE (reference sequence). CDR3: CASSLGGANAEAFF. The CDR3 region has the DNA TGTGCCAGCAGCTTGGGGGGGGCAAACGCTGAAGCTTTCTTT.

The J gene is TRBJ1-5, the V gene TRBV30; 7 nucleotides line up with TRBD1. With V trimmed by 1 base and J by 2 bases, 5 bases remained unmatched. This CDR3 has 15 amino acids. CDR1 GTSNPN and CDR2 SVGIG come from the germline V gene (reference sequence). The CDR3, as DNA: TGTGCCTGGAGTGGTAGGGGGCCTCGCAATCAGCCCCAGCATTTT. Its translation: CAWSGRGPRNQPQHF.

This chain joins TRBV7-2 and TRBJ2-5; 9 bases match TRBD2. The CDR3 covers 16 residues. The J segment lost 1 base and the V segment lost 5 bases, leaving 8 bases of the junction unmatched. Per the germline V gene, CDR1 is SGHTA and CDR2 is FQGNSA. Here the CDR3 DNA reads TGTGCCAGCAGCCCAGCCTTACTAGCGGGCCAAGAGACCCAGTACTTC. Protein sequence: CASSPALLAGQETQYF.

On this clone itself: Additional DNA sequences in this sample encode the identical CDR3. This rearrangement joins TRBV19 to TRBJ1-5, with TRBD1 as a possible D gene (6 bases). CDR3 length: 15 amino acids. V lost 2 bases to trimming and J lost 2 bases, with 10 bases between them. The germline CDR1 and CDR2 sequences are LNHDA and SQIVND (reference sequence). As DNA, the CDR3 is TGTGCCAGTAGTATATTAGGGGGGGGCAATCAGCCCCAGCATTTT. It encodes CASSILGGGNQPQHF. The full variable domain, with the rest looked up from reference TRBV19 and TRBJ1-5, is DGGITQSPKYLFRKEGQNVTLSCEQNLNHDAMYWYRQDPGQGLRLIYYSQIVNDFQKGDIAEGYSVSREKKESFPLTVTSAQKNPTAFYLCASSILGGGNQPQHFGDGTRLSIL.

V and J are TRBV6-6 and TRBJ1-4; D call uncertain. Germline CDR1 reads MNHNY; CDR2 reads SVGAGI (reference sequence). CDR3 size: 14 residues. Trimming removed 2 bases from V and 3 bases from J, with 7 bases in between. CDR3 region: CASSYGGSNEKLFF. The CDR3 nucleotides read TGTGCCAGCAGTTACGGAGGATCTAATGAAAAACTGTTTTTT.

The V gene is TRBV19, the J gene TRBJ1-1; D call uncertain. CDR1 and CDR2 (germline): LNHDA, SQIVND (reference sequence). V was cut by 2 bases and J by 2 bases, with 9 bases left in between. The CDR3 has 14 residues. CDR3 sequence: CASSIWGGNTEAFF. The DNA for the CDR3 is TGTGCCAGTAGTATATGGGGAGGAAACACTGAAGCTTTCTTT.

The CDR3: CASSSQLYEQYF. The CDR3 coding sequence is TGTGCCAGCAGCTCACAGCTCTACGAGCAGTACTTC. The V gene is TRBV11-2, the J gene TRBJ2-7; unclear D gene. The CDR3 is 12 residues long. V was clipped by 4 bases and J by 3 bases, with 7 bases between them. Germline CDR1 SGHAT, CDR2 FQNNGV.

The chain carries TRBV9 and TRBJ1-5, with D tentatively TRBD1 (5 bases). Per germline, CDR1 SGDLS and CDR2 YYNGEE. The V end lost 0 bases, the J end lost 0 bases, and 7 bases lay between the germline ends. The CDR3 has 15 residues. CDR3 amino acids: CASSVGGYSNQPQHF. The CDR3 DNA follows: TGTGCCAGCAGCGTAGGGGGGTATAGCAATCAGCCCCAGCATTTT. The full variable domain, rest sourced from reference TRBV9 and TRBJ1-5, is DSGVTQTPKHLITATGQRVTLRCSPRSGDLSVYWYQQSLDQGLQFLIQYYNGEERAKGNILERFSAQQFPDLHSELNLSSLELGDSALYFCASSVGGYSNQPQHFGDGTRLSIL.

This clone was detected only once. The chain employs TRBV30 and TRBJ1-5, with D unresolved. There are 13 residues in the CDR3. Trimming removed 0 bases from V and 7 bases from J, with 10 bases in between. The V gene's germline CDR1 is GTSNPN and CDR2 SVGIG (reference sequence). This CDR3 is CAWSVDGVQPQHF. The CDR3 bases are TGTGCCTGGAGTGTGGACGGAGTCCAGCCCCAGCATTTT.

This clone is a singleton in its sample. The chain uses TRBV19 and TRBJ1-1; D is ambiguous. V was shortened by 6 bases and J by 0 bases, with 8 bases between the two germline ends. Germline CDR1 reads LNHDA; CDR2 reads SQIVND (reference sequence). The CDR3 loop spans 13 amino acids. In DNA form, the CDR3 reads TGTGCCAGTAGGACTGACATGAACACTGAAGCTTTCTTT. Translation: CASRTDMNTEAFF.

The chain employs TRBV30 and TRBJ2-1, with 10 bases identical to TRBD1. The V and J ends lost 1 base and 7 bases, in that order; junction bases with no gene match: 1. Per germline, CDR1 GTSNPN and CDR2 SVGIG (reference sequence). The CDR3 runs to 13 residues. DNA of the CDR3: TGTGCCTGGAGTGAGGGACAGGGGAATGAGCAGTTCTTC. This sequence encodes CAWSEGQGNEQFF.

V gene TRBV6-1 combines with J gene TRBJ1-1, with 10 bases aligning to TRBD1. This CDR3 has 15 amino acids. Germline CDR1 and CDR2: MNHNS and SASEGT. Trimming cost V 0 bases and J 3 bases; bases outside gene matches: 1. CDR3 DNA sequence: TGTGCCAGCAGTGAAGCCGACAGGGGGCACACTGAAGCTTTCTTT. This translates into CASSEADRGHTEAFF.

The genes are TRBV5-4 and TRBJ2-2, with D perhaps TRBD1 (5 bases). Germline loops: CDR1 SGHNT, CDR2 YYREEE (reference sequence). Trimming shortened V by 2 bases and J by 5 bases, and 19 bases separated the two germline ends. CDR3 length: 17 residues. CDR3 DNA: TGTGCCAGCAGCTTTTCAGGGTCGGCCATGCGGACCGGGGAGCTGTTTTTT. Translating gives CASSFSGSAMRTGELFF.

Only a few counts were recorded for this clone. The chain carries TRBV6-2 or TRBV6-3 and TRBJ1-4; 7 bases map to TRBD1. Germline lookup yields CDR1 MNHEY and CDR2 SVGEGT. V dropped 5 bases and J dropped 0; count of bases not matched to a gene: 6. The CDR3 contains 16 residues. CDR3 coding DNA: TGTGCCAGCAGTAGGTCCGGGACAGCAACTAATGAAAAACTGTTTTTT. Residues: CASSRSGTATNEKLFF.

The genes are TRBV19 and TRBJ2-2, with D tentatively TRBD2 (6 bases). The CDR3 is 16 residues long. Germline-derived CDR1 and CDR2 are LNHDA and SQIVND (reference sequence). Trimming shortened V by 1 base and J by 3 bases, and 12 bases separated the two germline ends. The CDR3 loop is CASSIVDSGDTGELFF. CDR3 bases: TGTGCCAGTAGTATAGTTGATAGCGGAGACACCGGGGAGCTGTTTTTT. The whole variable domain, filled in from reference TRBV19 and TRBJ2-2, reads DGGITQSPKYLFRKEGQNVTLSCEQNLNHDAMYWYRQDPGQGLRLIYYSQIVNDFQKGDIAEGYSVSREKKESFPLTVTSAQKNPTAFYLCASSIVDSGDTGELFFGEGSRLTVL.

This rearrangement joins TRBV24-1 to TRBJ2-2; the match to TRBD2 covers 11 bases. In germline, CDR1 is KGHDR, CDR2 SFDVKD. Unmatched junction bases numbered 0, after V lost 1 base and J lost 3 bases. The CDR3 runs to 16 residues. The DNA for the CDR3 is TGTGCCACCAGTGATTTTAGCGGGAGGGACACCGGGGAGCTGTTTTTT. Protein product: CATSDFSGRDTGELFF.

The chain has TRBV25-1 and TRBJ1-4; 9 bases agree with TRBD1. This CDR3 is 15 amino acids long. V lost 5 bases, J lost 3 bases, and 4 bases stayed unmatched. The germline V gene has CDR1 MGHDK and CDR2 SYGVNS. The CDR3 DNA is TGTGCCAGCAGTCCGGGACAGGGCCCTAATGAAAAACTGTTTTTT. It translates to CASSPGQGPNEKLFF.